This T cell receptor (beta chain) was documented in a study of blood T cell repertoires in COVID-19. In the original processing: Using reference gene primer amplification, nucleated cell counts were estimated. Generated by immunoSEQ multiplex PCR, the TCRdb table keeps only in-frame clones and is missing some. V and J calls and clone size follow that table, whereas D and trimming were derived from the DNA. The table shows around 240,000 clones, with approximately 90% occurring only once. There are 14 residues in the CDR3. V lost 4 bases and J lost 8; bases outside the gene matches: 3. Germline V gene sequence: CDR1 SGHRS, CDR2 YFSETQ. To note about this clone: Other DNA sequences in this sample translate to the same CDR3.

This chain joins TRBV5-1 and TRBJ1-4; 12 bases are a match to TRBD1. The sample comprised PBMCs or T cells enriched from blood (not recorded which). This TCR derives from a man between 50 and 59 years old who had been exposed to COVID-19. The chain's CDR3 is CASSRDRGHEKLFF. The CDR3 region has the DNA TGCGCCAGCAGCCGGGACAGGGGGCACGAAAAACTGTTTTTT.